This T cell receptor beta chain was identified in a study of PD-1 blockade in classical Hodgkin lymphoma. Remarks on this clone: Its antigen remains unidentified.

Overall study results and limits: In CD4+ cells, TCR diversity went up significantly by C4D1, but in CD8+ cells it did not. Exclusion was applied to patients who started nivolumab under 1 year after ASCT. It was among complete responders that baseline diversity resembled that of newly diagnosed patients. The study reported lower baseline TCR diversity in newly diagnosed patients than in healthy donors.

Profiled with immunoSEQ multiplex PCR; TCRdb holds only in-frame clones, not every one. The repertoire includes fewer than 65,000 clones, 90% of them detected once, and 9.7% sits in the top ten. Every patient was affected by relapse after autologous stem cell transplantation, while exposure to brentuximab vedotin was not uniform. This CDR3 contains 11 residues. Germline V gene sequence: CDR1 DFQATT, CDR2 SNEGSKA (reference sequence). Trimming cost V 2 bases and J 8 bases, with 9 bases left between them. The chain combines TRBV20-1 with TRBJ2-5; no clear D gene. This sample comprised peripheral blood mononuclear cells (PBMCs), obtained at baseline. The TCR was taken from a human donor with classical Hodgkin lymphoma. In nucleotides, the CDR3 is TGCAGTGCTAGAAAGGTAGCTACCCAGTACTTC. It encodes CSARKVATQYF.